Detailed here is one TCR beta chain. What it binds is not known. This record belongs to a study of shared clonotypes between healthy human individuals. Broader study findings: What limited the represented genetic and exposure-history diversity was the small number of donors. Investigators expected sequencing depth to affect clonotype sharing among donors. Rarefaction revealed incomplete sorted-subset sequencing despite large depth.

Assay used: immunoSEQ multiplex PCR; TCRdb lists only in-frame clones, some missing. The sample records under 600,000 clones, approximately 97% being singletons. The authors divided CD4+ cells into CD45RA+ naive and CD45RA-negative memory subsets. This CDR3 region has 15 residues. Looked up from germline, CDR1 is SGHKS and CDR2 is YYEKEE (reference sequence). The V and J ends lost 0 bases and 1 base respectively, with 10 bases between them. The sample comprised naive CD4+ T cells sorted from blood. The subset was: CD45RA+ positively selected. The sequence was obtained from a woman aged 30 to 39 in good health. The chain employs TRBV5-5 and TRBJ1-1; perhaps TRBD1 as D (5 bases). This CDR3 is CASSLAAQGNTEAFF. CDR3 coding DNA: TGTGCCAGCAGCTTGGCCGCCCAGGGGAACACTGAAGCTTTCTTT.